These 3 T cell receptor beta chains were sequenced from one sample in a study of HIV-infected patients and healthy controls (dated by TCRdb to the mid-2010s). Whole blood was used without fractionating the cells, so the repertoire represented all peripheral T cells without sorting. The library relied on 5' RACE. The instrument was an Illumina MiSeq. Reverse transcription of approximately 500 ng RNA was performed with SuperScript III using primers directed against the alpha and beta constant regions. Separate alpha and beta chain libraries were made by chain-specific third strand synthesis with multiplexing indices. The public reads were reanalyzed by TCRdb: fastp trimming at Q25, MiXCR alignment, in-frame beta chains only. CDR3 protein sequences are deduplicated, and each keeps its most common genes and DNA. The sample contains 15,000 or so distinct CDR3 sequences, roughly 7.7% of them found a single time. The ten biggest clones cover 6.5% to 8.5% of the sample.

The sequencing sample was made of blood. The receptors come from an adult in good health.

This clonotype was observed a handful of times. V gene TRBV7-8 combines with J gene TRBJ2-3, with D possibly matching TRBD1 (6 bases). The CDR3 contains 15 residues. Trimming shortened V by 0 bases and J by 3 bases, and 10 bases separated the two germline ends. Germline loops: CDR1 SGHVS, CDR2 FQNEAQ. CDR3 region: CASSLAGTPTDTQYF. CDR3 sequence (DNA): TGTGCCAGCAGCTTAGCCGGGACACCAACAGATACGCAGTATTTT.

The CDR3 spells CATREGGNTEAFF. CDR3 nucleotide sequence: TGTGCCACCAGAGAGGGGGGAAACACTGAAGCTTTCTTT. The V gene is TRBV15, the J gene TRBJ1-1, with a possible D match to TRBD1 (6 bases). Deletions cut 6 bases from V and 2 bases from J, with 10 bases between. Germline V gives CDR1 LNHNV, CDR2 YYDKDF (reference sequence). The CDR3 extends over 13 amino acids. The full variable domain, in which reference TRBV15 and TRBJ1-1 provide the parts outside the CDR3, is DAMVIQNPRYQVTQFGKPVTLSCSQTLNHNVMYWYQQKSSQAPKLLFHYYDKDFNNEADTPDNFQSRRPNTSFCFLDIRSPGLGDTAMYLCATREGGNTEAFFGQGTRLTVV.

Relative to its sample, this clonotype is medium-sized. The chain is built from TRBV4-2 and TRBJ2-7; TRBD1 matches at 9 bases. V lost 3 bases and J lost 4; bases outside the gene matches: 10. The CDR3 is made up of 16 amino acids. Germline CDR1 is LGHNA and CDR2 is YNFKEQ. The CDR3 reads CASSQEDRGYSYEQYF. The DNA for the CDR3 is TGTGCCAGCAGCCAGGAGGACAGGGGTTACTCTTACGAGCAGTACTTC.